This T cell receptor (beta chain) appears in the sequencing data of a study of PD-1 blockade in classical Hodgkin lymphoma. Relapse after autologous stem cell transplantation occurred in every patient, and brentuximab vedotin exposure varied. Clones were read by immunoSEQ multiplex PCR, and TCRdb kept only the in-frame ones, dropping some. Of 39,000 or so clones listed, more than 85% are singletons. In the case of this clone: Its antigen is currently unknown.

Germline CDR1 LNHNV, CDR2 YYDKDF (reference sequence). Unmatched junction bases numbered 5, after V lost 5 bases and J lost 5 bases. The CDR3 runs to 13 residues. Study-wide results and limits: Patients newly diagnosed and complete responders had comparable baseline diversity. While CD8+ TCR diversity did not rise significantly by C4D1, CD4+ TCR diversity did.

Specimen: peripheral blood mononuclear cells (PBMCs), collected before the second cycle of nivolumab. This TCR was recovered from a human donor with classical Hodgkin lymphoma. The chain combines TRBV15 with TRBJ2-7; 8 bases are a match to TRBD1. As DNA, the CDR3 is TGTGCCACCAGCGGACAGGGTTTGGACGAGCAGTACTTC. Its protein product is CATSGQGLDEQYF.